These T cell receptor beta chains were read from a single sample in a study of T-cell reconstitution after alpha-beta-depleted transplantation in children. A single record per CDR3 protein comes from TCRdb applying MiXCR to the PCR reads. The repertoire holds around 300,000 distinct CDR3 sequences, with 10% as singletons. The material was PBMCs, obtained before TCRalphabeta/CD19-depleted stem cell transplant. These receptors were taken from a boy in the first two years of life with acute myeloid leukemia, due to receive a stem cell transplant. The CDR3 runs from the conserved cysteine through the conserved F or W. D genes are given only for firm matches. Only some rows state a clone size, as once, few, many or a class for expanded clones.

j_call,d_call,clone_size,v_call,cdr3_aa,cdr3_nt
TRBJ2-3,-,many,TRBV7-2,CASSLAREDTQYF,TGTGCCAGCAGCTTAGCGCGGGAAGATACGCAGTATTTT
TRBJ2-2,TRBD2,many,TRBV5-1,CASSVDGRAVNTGELFF,TGCGCCAGCAGCGTCGACGGGAGGGCAGTGAACACCGGGGAGCTGTTTTTT
TRBJ2-7,TRBD2,many,TRBV20-1,CSARDGGLAGGYEQYF,TGCAGTGCTAGAGATGGCGGACTAGCGGGAGGATACGAGCAGTACTTC
TRBJ2-5,-,many,TRBV10-3,CAISEGRPEETQYF,TGTGCCATCAGTGAGGGGCGTCCGGAGGAGACCCAGTACTTC
TRBJ1-1,-,many,TRBV3-1,CASSQAFRTSNTEAFF,TGTGCCAGCAGCCAAGCATTTCGGACCTCGAACACTGAAGCTTTCTTT
TRBJ1-5,TRBD1,many,TRBV4-2,CASSQEGQGRYQPQHF,TGTGCCAGCAGCCAAGAGGGACAGGGCCGGTATCAGCCCCAGCATTTT
TRBJ2-1,-,many,TRBV12-5,CASVRGGRKQAEQFF,TGTGCTAGTGTTCGTGGGGGGAGAAAACAGGCTGAGCAGTTCTTC
TRBJ2-7,-,many,TRBV3-1,CASSQDQLGTYEQYF,TGTGCCAGCAGCCAAGATCAACTTGGGACCTACGAGCAGTACTTC
TRBJ1-4,-,many,TRBV5-1,CASSLWGAGTNEKLFF,TGCGCCAGCAGCTTATGGGGCGCCGGAACTAATGAAAAACTGTTTTTT
TRBJ2-1,TRBD2,-,TRBV27,CASSWTASGISYNEQFF,TGTGCCAGCAGTTGGACGGCTAGCGGGATTTCCTACAATGAGCAGTTCTTC
TRBJ2-1,TRBD1,few,TRBV19,CASSRPGTGYNEQFF,TGTGCCAGTAGTAGACCCGGGACAGGATACAATGAGCAGTTCTTC
TRBJ2-1,TRBD1,many,TRBV7-3,CASSFRDRGMDNEQFF,TGTGCCAGCAGCTTCCGGGACAGGGGTATGGACAATGAGCAGTTCTTC
TRBJ2-1,TRBD2,many,TRBV3-1,CASSHRTSGGYNEQFF,TGTGCCAGCAGCCACCGGACTAGCGGGGGTTACAATGAGCAGTTCTTC
TRBJ1-4,-,few,TRBV6-1,CASSARTAEKLFF,TGTGCCAGCAGTGCAAGGACAGCCGAAAAACTGTTTTTT
TRBJ2-1,TRBD2,many,TRBV6-2/TRBV6-3,CASRTSGRAPYNEQFF,TGTGCCAGCAGAACAAGCGGGAGGGCTCCCTACAATGAGCAGTTCTTC
TRBJ2-5,-,many,TRBV10-3,CAISDPDQQETQYF,TGTGCCATCAGTGACCCCGACCAACAAGAGACCCAGTACTTC
TRBJ2-7,-,many,TRBV28,CASSSKYKNYEQYF,TGTGCCAGCAGTTCCAAATACAAGAACTACGAGCAGTACTTC
TRBJ2-7,-,many,TRBV12-3/TRBV12-4,CASSFSGSGMGEQYF,TGTGCCAGCAGTTTCTCGGGGAGCGGTATGGGCGAGCAGTACTTC
TRBJ2-3,TRBD2,many,TRBV12-3/TRBV12-4,CASSFLGTTTDTQYF,TGTGCCAGCAGTTTCCTGGGGACTACCACAGATACGCAGTATTTT
TRBJ2-7,TRBD2,-,TRBV27,CASSSVGGGEQYF,TGTGCCAGCAGTTCTGTGGGGGGGGGCGAGCAGTACTTC
TRBJ2-7,TRBD2,many,TRBV20-1,CSADPGLAYYEQYF,TGCAGTGCTGACCCGGGACTAGCTTACTACGAGCAGTACTTC
TRBJ2-3,-,many,TRBV20-1,CSATLESGAGTDTQYF,TGCAGTGCTACCCTCGAAAGCGGAGCGGGCACAGATACGCAGTATTTT
TRBJ2-7,-,many,TRBV11-1,CASSLEQGAYEQYF,TGTGCCAGCAGCTTAGAACAGGGAGCATACGAGCAGTACTTC
TRBJ2-5,TRBD1,many,TRBV29-1,CSVEAVHRGLGETQYF,TGCAGCGTTGAAGCCGTACACAGGGGGCTCGGAGAGACCCAGTACTTC
TRBJ2-7,-,many,TRBV28,CASTSGGLAHYF,TGTGCCAGCACCTCCGGGGGCCTAGCCCACTACTTC
TRBJ2-5,TRBD2,-,TRBV6-5,CASSYSTSGRETQYF,TGTGCCAGCAGTTACTCGACTAGCGGGAGAGAGACCCAGTACTTC
TRBJ2-1,-,-,TRBV5-1,CASSLADNYNEQFF,TGCGCCAGCAGCTTGGCGGACAACTACAATGAGCAGTTCTTC
TRBJ1-1,-,-,TRBV20-1,CSARVSRTEAFF,TGCAGTGCTAGGGTTAGTAGAACTGAAGCTTTCTTT
TRBJ2-5,TRBD2,many,TRBV6-5,CASTFLGGRATETQYF,TGTGCCAGCACCTTCCTGGGTGGGAGGGCCACAGAGACCCAGTACTTC
TRBJ2-1,TRBD2,-,TRBV11-2,CASSLFTGGYNEQFF,TGTGCCAGCAGCTTATTCACCGGGGGGTACAATGAGCAGTTCTTC
TRBJ2-5,-,many,TRBV29-1,CSVEQGRETQYF,TGCAGCGTTGAACAGGGACGGGAGACCCAGTACTTC
TRBJ1-5,-,many,TRBV5-1,CASSPDNNNQPQHF,TGCGCCAGCAGCCCGGACAACAACAATCAGCCCCAGCATTTT
TRBJ1-1,-,many,TRBV5-1,CASSHRPHRLGDTEAFF,TGCGCCAGCAGCCACCGCCCCCACAGGCTGGGGGACACTGAAGCTTTCTTT
TRBJ1-1,-,many,TRBV4-2,CASSQDGGLLNTEAFF,TGTGCCAGCAGCCAAGATGGCGGACTTTTGAACACTGAAGCTTTCTTT
TRBJ1-2,-,many,TRBV28,CASTQPGYGYTF,TGTGCCAGCACCCAACCAGGGTATGGCTACACCTTC
TRBJ1-6,-,few,TRBV29-1,CSVTEAGVGSPLHF,TGCAGCGTCACTGAGGCGGGAGTAGGGTCACCCCTCCACTTT
TRBJ2-7,TRBD1,-,TRBV3-1,CAFWDRGSYEQYF,TGTGCCTTCTGGGACAGGGGTTCCTACGAGCAGTACTTC
TRBJ2-1,-,many,TRBV12-3/TRBV12-4,CASSFQGPSYNEQFF,TGTGCCAGCAGTTTCCAGGGGCCCTCCTACAATGAGCAGTTCTTC
TRBJ2-2,TRBD2,many,TRBV11-1,CASSLEELAGASDNGELFF,TGTGCCAGCAGCTTAGAGGAACTAGCGGGAGCATCAGATAACGGGGAGCTGTTTTTT
TRBJ2-7,TRBD1,many,TRBV6-2/TRBV6-3,CASRRTGRALWEQYF,TGTGCCAGCAGGAGGACAGGGCGCGCCCTATGGGAGCAGTACTTC
TRBJ2-5,-,many,TRBV12-3/TRBV12-4,CASSLLRAEETQYF,TGTGCCAGCAGTTTACTCCGGGCGGAAGAGACCCAGTACTTC
TRBJ2-7,TRBD2,-,TRBV19,CASSPSGMPYEQYF,TGTGCCAGTAGTCCGAGCGGGATGCCCTACGAGCAGTACTTC
TRBJ2-5,TRBD1,-,TRBV5-1,CASTTGGTKETQYF,TGCGCCAGCACGACAGGGGGCACTAAAGAGACCCAGTACTTC
TRBJ2-5,-,-,TRBV5-1,CASSLETRETQYF,TGCGCCAGCAGCTTGGAAACGCGAGAGACCCAGTACTTC
TRBJ2-7,TRBD1,many,TRBV4-2,CASSQGTGGRYEQYF,TGTGCCAGCAGCCAAGGGACAGGGGGCCGCTACGAGCAGTACTTC
TRBJ2-5,TRBD2,few,TRBV20-1,CSATGLAGGQETQYF,TGCAGTGCTACTGGGCTAGCGGGGGGCCAAGAGACCCAGTACTTC
TRBJ2-5,-,few,TRBV11-2,CASSLGGFSSGPQETQYF,TGTGCCAGCAGCCTGGGCGGTTTTAGTAGCGGCCCTCAAGAGACCCAGTACTTC
TRBJ1-6,TRBD1,many,TRBV11-2,CASRRGQENSPLHF,TGTGCCAGCAGGAGGGGACAGGAGAATTCACCCCTCCACTTT
TRBJ2-7,-,many,TRBV10-3,CAISEGQGFYEQYF,TGTGCCATCAGTGAGGGGCAGGGGTTCTACGAGCAGTACTTC
TRBJ2-1,-,many,TRBV20-1,CSATGLNHNEQFF,TGCAGTGCAACGGGATTAAACCACAATGAGCAGTTCTTC
TRBJ2-1,-,many,TRBV28,CASSFGGISYNEQFF,TGTGCCAGCAGTTTCGGCGGGATATCCTACAATGAGCAGTTCTTC
TRBJ2-7,-,many,TRBV6-1,CASSEALHSSYEQYF,TGTGCCAGCAGTGAAGCGCTCCACAGCTCCTACGAGCAGTACTTC
TRBJ2-3,TRBD2,-,TRBV11-2,CASSFTGASGDYGCF,TGTGCCAGCAGCTTTACTGGGGCTAGCGGGGATTACGGATGTTTT